This entry describes one T cell receptor (beta chain). What it recognizes is unknown. A clone one base away is much larger, so this may be a read error. Germline-derived CDR1 and CDR2 are SGHTA and FQGNSA. CDR3 length equals 15 residues. V lost 1 base to trimming and J lost 4 bases, with 14 bases between them. This sample was taken from a study of T cells in Graves' hyperthyroidism and ophthalmopathy. Study-level points and caveats: Most thyroid-expanded clonotypes above 0.001 were also found in blood.

TCR beta CDR3 region amplification was performed from RNA transcripts. A set of HTBI primers served as the primers for a first-round RT-PCR of the TCR CDR3. Each CDR3 protein is one row after TCRdb ran MiXCR on the multiplex PCR reads. The sample shows hundreds of thousands of distinct CDR3 sequences, about 13% of them seen only once. Sequencing was performed on blood. The chain has TRBV7-2 and TRBJ2-7, with D possibly being TRBD2 (6 bases). This TCR came from a woman in her late teens or twenties with Graves' hyperthyroidism. The CDR3: CASSLVGRGKYEQYF. CDR3 DNA sequence: TGTGCCAGCAGCTTAGTTGGACGGGGGAAATACGAGCAGTACTTC.